The next 21 T cell receptor beta chains were all read from a single sample in a study of shared clonotypes between healthy human individuals. Assay used: immunoSEQ multiplex PCR; TCRdb lists only in-frame clones, some missing. Seen here are about 2 million clones, approximately 94% observed once, and the top ten hold more than 0.95%. CD45RO-negative CD8 cells positively selected for CCR7 made up the naive population, which excluded terminally differentiated effector memory CD45RA+ cells. Sequencing input: naive CD8+ T cells sorted from blood. The receptors stem from a man younger than 35 in good health.

The chain uses TRBV11-2 and TRBJ2-2; 13 bases line up with TRBD2. CDR3 size: 17 residues. Per the germline V gene, CDR1 is SGHAT and CDR2 is FQNNGV. The J segment lost 5 bases and the V segment lost 5 bases, leaving 8 bases of the junction unmatched. CDR3 loop: CASSDGTSGTGTGELFF. As DNA, the CDR3 is TGTGCCAGCAGCGATGGGACTAGCGGGACGGGGACCGGGGAGCTGTTTTTT.

This CDR3 reads CATSRDSPLRGGGYNEQFF. DNA for the CDR3: TGTGCCACCAGCAGAGATTCCCCGTTAAGGGGCGGGGGTTACAATGAGCAGTTCTTC. The chain carries TRBV15 and TRBJ2-1; 7 positions match TRBD2. Trimming cost V 0 bases and J 4 bases; bases outside gene matches: 15. The CDR3 sequence is 19 residues long. Germline V gives CDR1 LNHNV, CDR2 YYDKDF (reference sequence).

The chain uses TRBV28 and TRBJ2-7; D possibly matches TRBD1 or TRBD2 (5 bases each). Trimming stripped 4 bases from V and 4 bases from J, with 11 bases between. Germline CDR1 and CDR2: MDHEN and SYDVKM. The CDR3 extends over 13 amino acids. The CDR3 region has the DNA TGTGCCAGCAGTTGGGGACGTTTATACGAGCAGTACTTC. Translated: CASSWGRLYEQYF. The complete variable domain, with remaining parts taken from reference TRBV28 and TRBJ2-7, reads DVKVTQSSRYLVKRTGEKVFLECVQDMDHENMFWYRQDPGLGLRLIYFSYDVKMKEKGDIPEGYSVSREKKERFSLILESASTNQTSMYLCASSWGRLYEQYFGPGTRLTVT.

The genes are TRBV27 and TRBJ2-3; perhaps TRBD2 as D (5 bases). The length of the CDR3 is 15 residues. Germline loops: CDR1 MNHEY, CDR2 SMNVEV (reference sequence). V dropped 4 bases and J dropped 0 bases, with 11 bases sitting between them. The CDR3 nucleotides read TGTGCCAGCAGTTCTGGACTGGAGAGCACAGATACGCAGTATTTT. This codes for CASSSGLESTDTQYF.

This clone was recorded once. The chain uses TRBV11-2 and TRBJ2-1; D is unclear. This CDR3 comprises 12 residues. The V gene's germline CDR1 is SGHAT and CDR2 FQNNGV. The ends were cut back, 1 base at V and 12 bases at J, with 10 bases in the middle. The CDR3 DNA follows: TGTGCCAGCAGCTTAGGTGGCGTGGGGCAGTTCTTC. Translating it yields CASSLGGVGQFF.

The chain recombines TRBV5-4 with TRBJ2-4; D remains unclear. The CDR3 length is 13 residues. Germline V CDR1 and CDR2: SGHNT, YYREEE (reference sequence). V lost 0 bases and J 5 bases, leaving 6 bases between the germline ends. Here the CDR3 reads CASSLAGQNIQYF. DNA of the CDR3: TGTGCCAGCAGCTTGGCGGGCCAAAACATTCAGTACTTC.

The chain joins TRBV5-6 to TRBJ2-3, with unresolved D. The germline V gene has CDR1 SGHDT and CDR2 YYEEEE. The CDR3 length is 15 residues. V was cut by 7 bases and J by 4 bases, with 19 bases left in between. This CDR3 is CASLESPGPADTQYF. The CDR3 DNA sequence: TGTGCCAGCCTGGAGTCTCCGGGTCCGGCAGATACGCAGTATTTT.

This chain connects TRBV15 to TRBJ2-2; D unresolved. The CDR3 sequence is 15 residues long. Germline CDR1 LNHNV, CDR2 YYDKDF (reference sequence). The ends were cut back, 4 bases at V and 2 bases at J, with 11 bases in the middle. The CDR3 sequence is CATSTSALNTGELFF. The CDR3 DNA sequence: TGTGCCACCAGCACTTCGGCTCTAAACACCGGGGAGCTGTTTTTT.

The genes are TRBV30 and TRBJ2-7; tentatively, D is TRBD1 (5 bases). CDR3 size: 11 residues. CDR1 is GTSNPN and CDR2 is SVGIG in the germline V gene (reference sequence). Trimming stripped 7 bases from V and 0 bases from J, with 7 bases between. The CDR3 here is CALDNSYEQYF. DNA for the CDR3: TGTGCCTTGGACAACTCCTACGAGCAGTACTTC.

This sequence joins TRBV2 and TRBJ2-5; no reliable D call. The germline V gene encodes CDR1 SNHLY and CDR2 FYNNEI. The CDR3 totals 13 residues. Trimming left V 7 bases short and J 3 bases short, with 12 bases between. The CDR3 reads CASIPSNEETQYF. As DNA, the CDR3 is TGTGCCAGCATCCCGTCGAACGAAGAGACCCAGTACTTC.

J is TRBJ1-2 and V is TRBV15, with 10 bases aligning to TRBD1. Germline CDR1 is LNHNV and CDR2 is YYDKDF (reference sequence). V shed 5 bases and J 7 bases; nucleotides not matched to a gene: 7. The CDR3 is 14 amino acids. Here the CDR3 reads CATSGGTGVGGYTF. The CDR3 DNA reads as TGTGCCACCAGCGGCGGGACAGGGGTTGGTGGCTACACCTTC.

The rearrangement links TRBV2 to TRBJ2-7; D is possibly TRBD2 (5 bases). This CDR3 has 14 amino acids. Germline CDR1 SNHLY, CDR2 FYNNEI. V dropped 5 bases and J dropped 7 bases, with 18 bases sitting between them. CDR3 sequence reads: CASSRPAHSGEQYF. As DNA, the CDR3 is TGTGCCAGCAGTCGGCCAGCGCACTCGGGAGAGCAGTACTTC.

The V gene is TRBV27, the J gene TRBJ2-5; no clear D gene. The V gene lost 11 bases and the J gene lost 5 bases, with 15 bases spanning the gap. CDR1 and CDR2 from the germline V gene are MNHEY and SMNVEV (reference sequence). The CDR3 totals 12 residues. The CDR3 nucleotides read TGTGCCGGTGGGTACAGCCCCGAGACCCAGTACTTC. Its translation: CAGGYSPETQYF.

V usage is TRBV27 and J usage is TRBJ2-2, with D possibly called TRBD1 or TRBD2 (5 bases each). V was cut by 7 bases and J by 3 bases, with 21 bases left in between. Germline loops: CDR1 MNHEY, CDR2 SMNVEV (reference sequence). The CDR3 is 17 amino acids. The CDR3 loop is CASTYSMGERYTGELFF. CDR3 nucleotide sequence: TGTGCCAGCACCTACTCTATGGGGGAGAGGTACACCGGGGAGCTGTTTTTT.

The chain uses TRBV6-5 and TRBJ1-6; TRBD1 is a possible D gene (5 bases). V lost 0 bases to trimming and J lost 10 bases, with 10 bases between them. The length of the CDR3 is 14 residues. CDR1 MNHEY and CDR2 SVGAGI come from the germline V gene. CDR3 coding DNA: TGTGCCAGCAGTTACTCAGAGGGGACCTCACCCCTCCACTTT. Its translation: CASSYSEGTSPLHF.

The V call is TRBV6-1, the J call TRBJ1-2; D might be TRBD1 (6 bases). This CDR3 is built from 14 residues. Germline V gives CDR1 MNHNS, CDR2 SASEGT. V lost 2 bases and J 4 bases, leaving 11 bases between the germline ends. The CDR3: CASSEKGEVYGYTF. DNA of the CDR3: TGTGCCAGCAGTGAAAAGGGGGAGGTCTATGGCTACACCTTC.

The genes are TRBV4-1 and TRBJ1-3, with 7 bases identical to TRBD1. Germline-derived CDR1 and CDR2 are MGHRA and YSYEKL. The CDR3 contains 15 residues. J lost 7 bases, V lost 1 base, and 7 bases had no gene match. CDR3 sequence reads: CASSQVTGWTNTIYF. The CDR3 region has the DNA TGCGCCAGCAGCCAAGTGACAGGGTGGACGAACACCATATATTTT.

The chain is built from TRBV27 and TRBJ2-7; D uncertain. The V gene lost 4 bases and the J gene lost 0 bases, with 13 bases spanning the gap. The CDR3 is made up of 15 amino acids. CDR1 and CDR2 (germline): MNHEY, SMNVEV (reference sequence). In DNA form, the CDR3 reads TGTGCCAGCAGTTCGACATCACAGAGCTCCTACGAGCAGTACTTC. Amino acids: CASSSTSQSSYEQYF.

The chain combines TRBV6-5 with TRBJ1-5; the match to TRBD1 covers 9 bases. Germline CDR1 MNHEY, CDR2 SVGAGI. The CDR3 has 15 amino acids. Trimming at V came to 4 bases and at J to 6 bases, leaving 7 bases not matched to a gene. Here the CDR3 reads CASSSDRGWGQPQHF. Here the CDR3 DNA reads TGTGCCAGCAGTTCGGACAGGGGATGGGGTCAGCCCCAGCATTTT.

CDR3 sequence: CAWSTPGEQYF. CDR3 DNA: TGTGCCTGGAGTACCCCCGGCGAGCAGTACTTC. The rearrangement links TRBV30 to TRBJ2-7; no definite D call. The CDR3 is made up of 11 amino acids. Per the germline V gene, CDR1 is GTSNPN and CDR2 is SVGIG (reference sequence). V gave up 2 bases and J gave up 6 bases, with 8 bases separating them.

About this clone: The same CDR3 can be traced to other DNA sequences in this sample. The J gene is TRBJ2-3, the V gene TRBV4-1; 9 bases map to TRBD2. Germline assignment: CDR1 MGHRA and CDR2 YSYEKL. Trimming at V came to 4 bases and at J to 2 bases, leaving 4 bases not matched to a gene. The CDR3 sequence is 15 residues long. CDR3 residues: CASSPLAGATDTQYF. The CDR3 DNA sequence: TGCGCCAGCAGCCCTTTAGCGGGGGCCACAGATACGCAGTATTTT.